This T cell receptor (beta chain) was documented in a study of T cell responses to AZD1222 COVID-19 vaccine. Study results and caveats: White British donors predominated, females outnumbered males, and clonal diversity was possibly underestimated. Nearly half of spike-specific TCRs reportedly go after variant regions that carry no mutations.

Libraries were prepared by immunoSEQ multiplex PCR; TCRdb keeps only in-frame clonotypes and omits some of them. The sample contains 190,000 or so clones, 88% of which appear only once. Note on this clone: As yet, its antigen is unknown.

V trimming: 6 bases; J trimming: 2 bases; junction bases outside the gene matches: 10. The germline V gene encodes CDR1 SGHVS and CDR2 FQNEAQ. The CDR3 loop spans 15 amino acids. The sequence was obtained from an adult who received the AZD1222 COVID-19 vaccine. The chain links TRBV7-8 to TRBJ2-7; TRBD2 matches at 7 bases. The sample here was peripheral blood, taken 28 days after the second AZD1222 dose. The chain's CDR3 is CASSKGRGETYEQYF. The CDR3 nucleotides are TGTGCCAGCAGTAAGGGTCGGGGGGAGACCTACGAGCAGTACTTC.